This T cell receptor (beta chain) was profiled in a study of shared clonotypes between healthy human individuals. Study-wide context: Three plates were used per donor for CD4 naive, three for CD4 memory, two for CD8 naive and one for CD8 memory. Regarding the study as a whole: The four-donor shared clonotypes exceeded non-shared clonotypes in generation probability, with non-shared ones scoring lower.

As regards this clone: No antigen is known for it.

Profiled with immunoSEQ multiplex PCR; TCRdb holds only in-frame clones, not every one. Seen here are fewer than 2.5 million clones, 80% to 95% observed once, and the top ten hold 0.36%. Everyone who donated was a Caucasian adult who lived in Nashville, Tennessee. The germline V gene encodes CDR1 SEHNR and CDR2 FQNEAQ (reference sequence). This CDR3 has 15 residues. Unmatched junction bases numbered 6, after V lost 5 bases and J lost 3 bases. This TCR derives from a man between 18 and 29 years old in good health. Some clones in this sample may be carry-over from other donors' samples. The chain combines TRBV7-9 with TRBJ2-5, with 10 bases aligning to TRBD1. The specimen was naive CD4+ T cells from PBMCs. The subset is: CD45RA+ positively selected. CDR3 protein: CASSPGQGPEETQYF. The CDR3 coding sequence is TGTGCCAGCAGCCCGGGACAGGGGCCCGAAGAGACCCAGTACTTC.